The present TCR beta chain was sequenced within a study of T cells in Graves' hyperthyroidism and ophthalmopathy. There were TCR beta CDR3 regions amplified from RNA transcripts. TCR CDR3 regions were first amplified by RT-PCR with HTBI primers. TCRdb redid the calling of the multiplex PCR reads with MiXCR, one entry per CDR3 protein. The sample holds under 550,000 distinct CDR3 sequences, about 20% seen once. The CDR3 covers 14 residues. Germline lookup yields CDR1 SEHNR and CDR2 FQNEAQ (reference sequence). The ends were cut back, 2 bases at V and 5 bases at J, with 13 bases in the middle. Sequencing input: blood. This clonotype was obtained from a man aged 35 to 55 with Graves' ophthalmopathy. V usage is TRBV7-9 and J usage is TRBJ2-7, with D possibly TRBD2 on 5 matching bases. This CDR3 is CASSLPTIKDEQYF. As DNA, the CDR3 is TGTGCCAGCAGCTTACCGACTATTAAGGACGAGCAGTACTTC.